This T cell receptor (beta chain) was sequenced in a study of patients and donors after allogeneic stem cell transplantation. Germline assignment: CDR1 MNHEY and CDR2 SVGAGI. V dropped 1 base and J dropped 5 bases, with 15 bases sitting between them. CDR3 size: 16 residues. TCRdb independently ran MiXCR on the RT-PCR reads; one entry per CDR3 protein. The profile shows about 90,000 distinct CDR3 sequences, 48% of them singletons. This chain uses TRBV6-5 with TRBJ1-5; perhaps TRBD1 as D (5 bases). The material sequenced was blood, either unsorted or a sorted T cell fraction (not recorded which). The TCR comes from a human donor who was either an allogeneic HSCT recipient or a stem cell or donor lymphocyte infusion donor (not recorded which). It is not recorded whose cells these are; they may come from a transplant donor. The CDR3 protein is CASSYLYLGPDQPQHF. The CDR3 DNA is TGTGCCAGCAGTTACTTATACTTGGGGCCCGATCAGCCCCAGCATTTT.